The T cell receptor beta chain under discussion was sequenced for a study of patients and donors after allogeneic stem cell transplantation. One entry per CDR3 protein results from TCRdb running MiXCR on the RT-PCR reads. This table has about 960,000 distinct CDR3 sequences, about a sixth appearing once. The material sequenced was blood, either unsorted or a sorted T cell fraction (not recorded which). This sequence originates from a human donor who was either an allogeneic HSCT recipient or a stem cell or donor lymphocyte infusion donor (not recorded which). It is not recorded whose cells these are; they may come from a transplant donor.

The CDR3 nucleotides read TGTGCCACCAGTGATTTGCAGACACATAACACCGGGGAGCTGTTTTTT. It yields the protein CATSDLQTHNTGELFF. The gene calls are TRBV24-1 and TRBJ2-2; D uncertain. CDR1 and CDR2 (germline): KGHDR, SFDVKD. The V end was cut by 0 bases, the J end by 2 bases, with 9 bases between. The CDR3 runs 16 residues.